Presented here are 15 T cell receptor beta chains from one specimen sequenced in a study of T cell repertoires in urothelial bladder cancer (dated by TCRdb to between 2018 and 2020). Library preparation used the immunoSEQ multiplex PCR assay. In its TCRdb copy, this immuneACCESS table keeps in-frame sequences only and misses some clones. Where compared with another copy, unresolved V genes explain less than half of these, and the others have no known cause. This sample lists some 6,000 clones; about 64% were detected once. Clones ranked in the top ten supply roughly 12% of the sample. Sequencing input: tumor-infiltrating cells from bladder cancer. All receptors come from a human donor with urothelial carcinoma.

The rearrangement links TRBV7-8 to TRBJ2-1; D is tentatively TRBD1 or TRBD2 (6 bases each). This CDR3 comprises 15 residues. Germline lookup yields CDR1 SGHVS and CDR2 FQNEAQ. The V end was cut by 5 bases, the J end by 0 bases, with 11 bases between. CDR3 DNA: TGTGCCAGCAGCCGAGGGGGGAGCTCCTACAATGAGCAGTTCTTC. As protein: CASSRGGSSYNEQFF.

This rearrangement joins TRBV13 to TRBJ1-2, with D unresolved. The CDR3 has 13 amino acids. Germline values: CDR1 PRHDT, CDR2 FYEKMQ (reference sequence). Trimming took off 0 bases at V and 4 bases at J, with 6 bases between the two ends. CDR3 nucleotide sequence: TGTGCCAGCAGCTTAGGGGCAGGCTATGGCTACACCTTC. Translating it yields CASSLGAGYGYTF.

CDR3 amino acids: CASSGTRDRPGEQYF. In nucleotides, the CDR3 is TGTGCCAGCAGCGGAACTCGGGACAGGCCAGGCGAGCAGTACTTC. The rearrangement joins TRBV7-2 to TRBJ2-7, with TRBD1 matching 8 bases. The CDR3 length is 15 residues. Per germline, CDR1 SGHTA and CDR2 FQGNSA. V lost 5 bases, J lost 6 bases, and 12 bases stayed unmatched.

V gene TRBV5-4 combines with J gene TRBJ2-5; the match to TRBD1 covers 7 bases. J lost 5 bases, V lost 2 bases, and 9 bases had no gene match. CDR1 and CDR2 from the germline V gene are SGHNT and YYREEE (reference sequence). The CDR3 is made up of 15 amino acids. The CDR3 reads CASSLTLQGWETQYF. The CDR3 DNA follows: TGTGCCAGCAGCTTAACCTTACAGGGGTGGGAGACCCAGTACTTC.

The chain couples TRBV7-2 to TRBJ1-5, with a weak D call TRBD1 (6 bases). Germline V gives CDR1 SGHTA, CDR2 FQGNSA. Trimming stripped 2 bases from V and 0 bases from J, with 8 bases between. This CDR3 is 15 amino acids long. The DNA of the CDR3 is TGTGCCAGCAGCTTAAACAGGGATAGCAATCAGCCCCAGCATTTT. Translating it yields CASSLNRDSNQPQHF. Full variable domain (missing parts from reference TRBV7-2 and TRBJ1-5): GAGVSQSPSNKVTEKGKDVELRCDPISGHTALYWYRQSLGQGLEFLIYFQGNSAPDKSGLPSDRFSAERTGGSVSTLTIQRTQQEDSAVYLCASSLNRDSNQPQHFGDGTRLSIL.

The chain links TRBV7-2 to TRBJ2-5; 8 bases are shared with TRBD2. The CDR3 covers 14 residues. The J segment lost 5 bases and the V segment lost 3 bases, leaving 5 bases of the junction unmatched. Germline V gene lookup returns CDR1 SGHTA and CDR2 FQGNSA. The CDR3 DNA reads as TGTGCCAGCAGCTTTCCCTCTAGCGGGGAGACCCAGTACTTC. Translated, it gives CASSFPSSGETQYF.

By sample share, this clone is medium-sized. V gene TRBV9 combines with J gene TRBJ1-3; a possible D gene is TRBD1 (5 bases). The CDR3 sequence is 15 residues long. Germline CDR1 SGDLS, CDR2 YYNGEE. Trimming shortened V by 3 bases and J by 3 bases, and 13 bases separated the two germline ends. CDR3 DNA: TGTGCCAGCAGCGCCCTCGAAGGGGATGGAAACACCATATATTTT. Its protein is CASSALEGDGNTIYF.

The rearrangement joins TRBV28 to TRBJ2-7; D is perhaps TRBD2 (5 bases). V lost 5 bases and J lost 3, with 11 bases in between. There are 13 residues in the CDR3. Germline CDR1 and CDR2: MDHEN and SYDVKM. The CDR3 sequence: CASSPDGIYEQYF. As DNA, the CDR3 is TGTGCCAGCAGTCCCGACGGGATCTACGAGCAGTACTTC.

The J gene is TRBJ1-2, the V gene TRBV28; no definite D call. CDR1 and CDR2 (germline): MDHEN, SYDVKM. There are 12 residues in the CDR3. V gave up 5 bases and J gave up 1 base, with 5 bases separating them. DNA for the CDR3: TGTGCCAGCAGTCCATTTAACTATGGCTACACCTTC. Its translation: CASSPFNYGYTF.

In its sample, this clone was seen a few times. The chain couples TRBV30 to TRBJ2-3, with a weak D call TRBD1 (5 bases). Germline values: CDR1 GTSNPN, CDR2 SVGIG (reference sequence). The CDR3 loop spans 13 amino acids. Trimming took 8 bases from V and 4 from J, leaving 16 bases between them. CDR3 bases: TGTGCCCTTACCCAGGGTTCGGCAGATACGCAGTATTTT. Protein sequence: CALTQGSADTQYF.

This clone has a handful of counts. This rearrangement joins TRBV7-9 to TRBJ1-1, with D uncertain. The CDR3 is 14 amino acids. CDR1 and CDR2 (germline): SEHNR, FQNEAQ (reference sequence). V was clipped by 3 bases and J by 1 base, with 9 bases between them. This chain's CDR3 is CASSLSEPNTEAFF. In DNA, the CDR3 is TGTGCCAGCAGCTTGTCAGAACCGAACACTGAAGCTTTCTTT. Filled out from reference TRBV7-9 and TRBJ1-1, the complete variable domain reads DTGVSQNPRHKITKRGQNVTFRCDPISEHNRLYWYRQTLGQGPEFLTYFQNEAQLEKSRLLSDRFSAERPKGSFSTLEIQRTEQGDSAMYLCASSLSEPNTEAFFGQGTRLTVV.

The chain recombines TRBV6-1 with TRBJ2-1; D gene unclear. Germline CDR1 reads MNHNS; CDR2 reads SASEGT. Trimming stripped 5 bases from V and 4 bases from J, with 0 bases between. The CDR3 has 10 residues. The CDR3 spells CASSYNEQFF. CDR3 bases: TGTGCCAGCAGTTACAATGAGCAGTTCTTC.

This clone was counted once. The chain is built from TRBV11-3 and TRBJ2-1; D tentatively reads TRBD1 or TRBD2 (6 bases each). Germline V gene sequence: CDR1 SGHNT, CDR2 YENEEA. V lost 1 base and J 10 bases, leaving 11 bases between the germline ends. This CDR3 has 13 amino acids. CDR3 loop: CASSLGGADEQFF. CDR3 in DNA: TGTGCCAGCAGCTTAGGGGGGGCTGACGAGCAGTTCTTC.

The chain is built from TRBV7-3 and TRBJ2-3; the D call may be TRBD1 or TRBD2 (7 bases each). In germline, CDR1 is SGHTA, CDR2 FQGTGA. The V and J ends lost 6 bases and 1 base respectively, with 14 bases between them. The length of the CDR3 is 15 residues. The CDR3 DNA follows: TGTGCCAGCAGGCAGGGGGGGCTCGGCACAGATACGCAGTATTTT. Translation: CASRQGGLGTDTQYF.

This clone has a single count. The chain links TRBV4-1 to TRBJ2-1; the match to TRBD2 covers 9 bases. CDR3 length: 17 residues. After removal of 4 bases from V and 12 bases from J, the junction contained 19 bases not matched to a gene. Germline assignment: CDR1 MGHRA and CDR2 YSYEKL. The CDR3: CASSRGAGTSFFSGQFF. The CDR3 nucleotides read TGCGCCAGCAGCCGAGGAGCCGGGACTAGCTTTTTTTCGGGGCAGTTCTTC.